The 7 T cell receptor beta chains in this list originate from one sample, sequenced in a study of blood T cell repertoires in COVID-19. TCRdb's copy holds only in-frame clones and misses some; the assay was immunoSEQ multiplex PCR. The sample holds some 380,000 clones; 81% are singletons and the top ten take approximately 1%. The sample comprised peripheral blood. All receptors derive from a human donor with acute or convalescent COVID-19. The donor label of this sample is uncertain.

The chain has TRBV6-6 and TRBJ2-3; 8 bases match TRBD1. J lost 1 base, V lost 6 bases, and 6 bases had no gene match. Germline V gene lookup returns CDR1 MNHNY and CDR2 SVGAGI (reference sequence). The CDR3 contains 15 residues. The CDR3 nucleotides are TGTGCCAGCAGATCCCAGGGGGCGGGCACAGATACGCAGTATTTT. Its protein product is CASRSQGAGTDTQYF.

The CDR3 protein is CASRTSGGMGETQYF. The CDR3 region has the DNA TGTGCCAGCAGAACTAGCGGGGGTATGGGAGAGACCCAGTACTTC. V and J are TRBV28 and TRBJ2-5; 11 bases agree with TRBD2. The germline gives CDR1 MDHEN, CDR2 SYDVKM. The CDR3 loop spans 15 amino acids. Trimming removed 6 bases from V and 4 bases from J; junction bases left unmatched: 7.

CDR3 residues: CASRTGTGYEQFF. CDR3 in DNA: TGTGCCAGCAGGACCGGGACAGGATACGAACAGTTCTTC. The chain is built from TRBV2 and TRBJ2-1; 8 nucleotides match TRBD1. V was clipped by 6 bases and J by 13 bases; unmatched bases: 11. Germline V lookup: CDR1 SNHLY, CDR2 FYNNEI. The CDR3 is 13 amino acids.

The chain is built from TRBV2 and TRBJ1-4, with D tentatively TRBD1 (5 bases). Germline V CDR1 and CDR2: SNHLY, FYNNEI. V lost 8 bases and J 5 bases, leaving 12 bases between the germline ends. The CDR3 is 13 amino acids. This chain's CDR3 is CASGGAGNEKLFF. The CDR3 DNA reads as TGTGCCAGCGGAGGGGCGGGGAATGAAAAACTGTTTTTT.

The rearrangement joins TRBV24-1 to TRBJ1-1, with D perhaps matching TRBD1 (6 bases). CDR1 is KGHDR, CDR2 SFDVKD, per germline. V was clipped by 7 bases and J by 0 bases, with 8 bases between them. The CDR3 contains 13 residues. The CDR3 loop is CATRRTVNTEAFF. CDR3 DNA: TGTGCCACCAGGAGGACAGTGAACACTGAAGCTTTCTTT.

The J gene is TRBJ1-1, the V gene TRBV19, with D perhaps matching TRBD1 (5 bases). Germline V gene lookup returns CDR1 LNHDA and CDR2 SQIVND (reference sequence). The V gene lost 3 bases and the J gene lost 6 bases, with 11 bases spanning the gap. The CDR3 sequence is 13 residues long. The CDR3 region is CASSIVTASEAFF. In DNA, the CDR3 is TGTGCCAGTAGTATCGTGACAGCCTCTGAAGCTTTCTTT.

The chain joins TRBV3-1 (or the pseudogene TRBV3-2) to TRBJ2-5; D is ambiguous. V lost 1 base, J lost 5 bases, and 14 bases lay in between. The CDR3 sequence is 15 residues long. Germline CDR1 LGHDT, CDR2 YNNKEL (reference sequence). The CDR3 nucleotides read TGTGCCAGCAGCCAAGGAAAGGCTACGAGGGAGACCCAGTACTTC. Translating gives CASSQGKATRETQYF.